This T cell receptor beta chain stems from a study of beta chain features in type 1 diabetes. It was via CD45RO/CCR7/CD25/CD127/CD95/CD27 that CD4+ naive, central memory, regulatory and stem cell-like memory cells were sorted. The whole isolated RNA underwent reverse transcription, so sequencing captured expressed TCRB transcripts. Generated by immunoSEQ multiplex PCR, the TCRdb table keeps only in-frame clones and is missing some. The repertoire holds 900,000 or so clones, with about a sixth as singletons. This clone was counted only a few times. Germline-derived CDR1 and CDR2 are SNHLY and FYNNEI. Trimming cost V 6 bases and J 4 bases, with 10 bases left between them. The CDR3 sequence is 12 residues long.

The chain recombines TRBV2 with TRBJ2-7; D possibly corresponds to TRBD1 (5 bases). The TCR was taken from a woman younger than 35 in good health. Sequenced sample: naive CD4+ T cells from blood. The CDR3 coding sequence is TGTGCCAGCAGCGCGGACATTTACGAGCAGTACTTC. Translating gives CASSADIYEQYF.